The 21 T cell receptor beta chains below all came from one sample that was sequenced in a study of blood T cell repertoires in COVID-19 (dated by TCRdb to the early 2020s). Library method: the immunoSEQ multiplex PCR assay. Sourced from immuneACCESS, this table was stored by TCRdb with only in-frame sequences that have V and J called. A share of the clones is absent; for the studies checked, an unresolved V gene accounts for under half, and the remainder has no known explanation. A total of 95,000 to 150,000 clones appear in this sample, 84% of them only once. The ten largest clonotypes hold roughly 4% of the sample. The source material was PBMCs or T cells enriched from blood (not recorded which). The origin of the receptors is a woman in her twenties or thirties who had recovered from COVID-19.

This chain links TRBV6-2 or TRBV6-3 with TRBJ2-7, with 8 positions matching TRBD2. Germline CDR1 MNHEY, CDR2 SVGEGT. V dropped 4 bases and J dropped 3; count of bases not matched to a gene: 8. CDR3 size: 15 residues. This chain's CDR3 is CASSSPGLGNYEQYF. The CDR3 coding sequence is TGTGCCAGCAGTTCTCCGGGACTAGGGAACTACGAGCAGTACTTC.

This chain links TRBV20-1 with TRBJ2-2, with TRBD2 identical over 7 bases. The CDR3 sequence is 13 residues long. V shed 3 bases, J shed 6 bases, and the junction held 4 bases outside the gene matches. Looked up from germline, CDR1 is DFQATT and CDR2 is SNEGSKA (reference sequence). The CDR3 region is CSASSSGAGELFF. Here the CDR3 DNA reads TGCAGTGCTAGTTCTAGCGGCGCCGGGGAGCTGTTTTTT.

The genes are TRBV18 and TRBJ2-7; 12 bases map to TRBD2. V shed 0 bases, J shed 1 base, and the junction held 4 bases outside the gene matches. The CDR3 runs 17 residues. CDR1 is KGHSH, CDR2 LQKENI, per germline. CDR3 region: CASSPPQGTSGSYEQYF. The CDR3 DNA is TGTGCCAGCTCACCACCCCAAGGGACTAGCGGGTCCTACGAGCAGTACTTC.

Here the CDR3 reads CASSLGHSGTYEQYF. The CDR3 DNA is TGTGCCAGCAGCTTAGGGCATAGCGGTACCTACGAGCAGTACTTC. V is TRBV7-6 and J is TRBJ2-7, with a tentative D call TRBD2 (6 bases). V lost 1 base to trimming and J lost 2 bases, with 12 bases between them. The CDR3 consists of 15 residues. CDR1 SGHVS and CDR2 FNYEAQ come from the germline V gene.

This clone came up a few times. The chain recombines TRBV4-1 with TRBJ2-7; 10 bases are shared with TRBD2. The CDR3 has 16 amino acids. Germline V gene sequence: CDR1 MGHRA, CDR2 YSYEKL. Trimming cost V 1 base and J 6 bases; bases outside gene matches: 9. CDR3 loop: CASSQGSTSGYIEQYF. CDR3 DNA: TGCGCCAGCAGCCAAGGCTCGACTAGCGGGTATATCGAGCAGTACTTC.

This chain's CDR3 is CAISVRSEGLYTGELFF. Written as DNA, the CDR3 is TGTGCCATCAGTGTCCGGTCGGAGGGGTTGTACACCGGGGAGCTGTTTTTT. J is TRBJ2-2 and V is TRBV10-3; tentative D call: TRBD2 (6 bases). V shed 4 bases and J shed 3 bases, with 18 bases lying between them. The CDR3 is made up of 17 amino acids. The V gene's germline CDR1 is ENHRY and CDR2 SYGVKD.

The J gene is TRBJ1-5, the V gene TRBV4-1, with TRBD1 matching over 9 bases. V trimming: 4 bases; J trimming: 3 bases; junction bases outside the gene matches: 13. The CDR3 contains 18 residues. Germline loops: CDR1 MGHRA, CDR2 YSYEKL. The CDR3 reads CASSRPLGQGHVNQPQHF. The CDR3 DNA sequence: TGCGCCAGCAGCCGACCATTAGGACAGGGGCATGTCAATCAGCCCCAGCATTTT.

V is TRBV4-3 and J is TRBJ2-4, with 8 bases aligning to TRBD2. The CDR3 spans 15 residues. Germline CDR1 reads LGHNA; CDR2 reads YSLEER. After removal of 3 bases from V and 3 bases from J, the junction contained 4 bases not matched to a gene. The CDR3 DNA reads TGCGCCAGCAGCCAGATAACTAGCGGCAAAAACATTCAGTACTTC. This codes for CASSQITSGKNIQYF.

This chain joins TRBV14 and TRBJ2-7; TRBD1 might be the D (6 bases). CDR3 length: 15 residues. CDR1 is SGHDN, CDR2 FVKESK, per germline. V lost 4 bases and J 0 bases, leaving 13 bases between the germline ends. The CDR3 DNA sequence: TGTGCCAGCAGCCCCCGGGGCAGGGGCTCCTACGAGCAGTACTTC. Translating it yields CASSPRGRGSYEQYF.

The DNA of the CDR3 is TGTGCCAGCAGTTCCCTCTACGAGCAGTACTTC. Translation: CASSSLYEQYF. The chain is built from TRBV6-2 or TRBV6-3 and TRBJ2-7, with D unclear. The germline V and J ends were trimmed by 4 bases and 3 bases, with 4 bases remaining between them. CDR3 length equals 11 residues. Germline V gives CDR1 MNHEY, CDR2 SVGEGT.

The chain joins TRBV7-9 to TRBJ2-2, with 9 bases that match TRBD2. The CDR3 totals 17 residues. The germline CDR1 and CDR2 sequences are SEHNR and FQNEAQ (reference sequence). V lost 1 base, J lost 7 bases, and 10 bases stayed unmatched. The CDR3 DNA reads as TGTGCCAGCAGCTTAGACCCCCGGAGCGGGAGGTACGGGGAGCTGTTTTTT. Encoded protein: CASSLDPRSGRYGELFF.

V and J are TRBV28 and TRBJ1-6, with a possible D match to TRBD1 (5 bases). Germline CDR1 MDHEN, CDR2 SYDVKM. The ends were cut back, 8 bases at V and 5 bases at J, with 13 bases in the middle. This CDR3 comprises 14 residues. CDR3 bases: TGTGCCAGCGCTCCCAGGGTCCATAATTCACCCCTCCACTTT. Its protein is CASAPRVHNSPLHF.

V is TRBV4-2 and J is TRBJ2-5, with 7 bases that match TRBD2. V was clipped by 0 bases and J by 14 bases; unmatched bases: 9. The CDR3 runs 13 residues. CDR1 is LGHNA and CDR2 is YNFKEQ in the germline V gene. CDR3 DNA: TGTGCCAGCAGCCAAGAATGGAGCGGGGCATGTTACTTC. It is translated as CASSQEWSGACYF.

The chain links TRBV4-2 to TRBJ2-7; TRBD1 is a possible D gene (5 bases). Trimming pared 0 bases from V and 0 bases from J, leaving 15 bases between. The CDR3 runs 17 residues. The germline gives CDR1 LGHNA, CDR2 YNFKEQ. CDR3 in DNA: TGTGCCAGCAGCCAAGAGGGAAGGGGTCGGACCTCCTACGAGCAGTACTTC. Its protein product is CASSQEGRGRTSYEQYF.

The table lists this clone with a few counts. The chain joins TRBV10-3 to TRBJ2-7; no definite D call. Germline values: CDR1 ENHRY, CDR2 SYGVKD. The CDR3 has 14 residues. V lost 6 bases and J 5 bases, leaving 17 bases between the germline ends. In nucleotides, the CDR3 is TGTGCCATCAGCACGGTCACCTCGAGGAACGAGCAGTACTTC. This codes for CAISTVTSRNEQYF.

The rearrangement uses TRBV5-1 and TRBJ2-7, with 10 bases lining up with TRBD1. From germline, CDR1 is SGHRS and CDR2 YFSETQ. V lost 0 bases to trimming and J lost 3 bases; unmatched junction nucleotides: 3. The CDR3 spans 15 residues. This CDR3 reads CASSLGQGALYEQYF. Here the CDR3 DNA reads TGCGCCAGCAGCTTGGGACAGGGGGCTCTCTACGAGCAGTACTTC.

V and J are TRBV5-6 and TRBJ1-1; possibly TRBD1 for D (5 bases). V lost 3 bases, J lost 11 bases, and 20 bases lay in between. The CDR3 extends over 14 amino acids. Germline values: CDR1 SGHDT, CDR2 YYEEEE. In DNA form, the CDR3 reads TGTGCCAGCAGCTGGGGGGTTCGGACGGATAGGGCTTTCTTT. The encoded protein is CASSWGVRTDRAFF.

This clone occurred once. The genes are TRBV20-1 and TRBJ1-2; 9 bases align to TRBD1. Germline V gene sequence: CDR1 DFQATT, CDR2 SNEGSKA (reference sequence). This CDR3 has 13 amino acids. The trim removed 3 bases at V and 8 bases at J, leaving 7 bases unmatched. The CDR3 DNA reads as TGCAGTGCTAGTTCCGGGACAGGGCACGGCTACACCTTC. This encodes CSASSGTGHGYTF.

This chain links TRBV27 with TRBJ2-5; unclear D gene. V lost 2 bases and J lost 2, with 9 bases in between. The CDR3 has 14 amino acids. The germline CDR1 and CDR2 sequences are MNHEY and SMNVEV (reference sequence). DNA of the CDR3: TGTGCCAGCAGTTTACAGCCTAGGCAAGAGACCCAGTACTTC. Protein product: CASSLQPRQETQYF.

V usage is TRBV7-8 and J usage is TRBJ1-2; no definite D call. There are 12 residues in the CDR3. V was shortened by 5 bases and J by 3 bases, with 7 bases between the two germline ends. Germline-derived CDR1 and CDR2 are SGHVS and FQNEAQ. The CDR3 coding sequence is TGTGCCAGCAGCCCTCGGGACTATGGCTACACCTTC. Its protein is CASSPRDYGYTF.

The J gene is TRBJ2-1, the V gene TRBV4-2; 12 nucleotides line up with TRBD2. With V trimmed by 8 bases and J by 4 bases, 6 bases remained unmatched. Germline assignment: CDR1 LGHNA and CDR2 YNFKEQ. This CDR3 is built from 15 residues. The CDR3 reads CASVRLAGEYNEQFF. CDR3 DNA sequence: TGTGCCAGCGTCAGACTAGCGGGGGAATACAATGAGCAGTTCTTC.